A selection of T cell receptor beta chains follows, all from one sample in a study of PD-L1 blockade in urothelial cancer. Assay used: immunoSEQ multiplex PCR; TCRdb lists only in-frame clones, some missing. The sample includes 38,000 or so clones, around 85% of them seen just once. Specimen: PBMCs, collected around atezolizumab (anti-PD-L1) treatment. These receptors were obtained from an elderly man with urothelial cancer. CDR3s include the opening cysteine and the closing phenylalanine or tryptophan. The D gene is left open where the match is weak. Not all rows give a size; the values are once, few, many and, for expanded clones, a class.

CDR3,DNA,V,D,J,size
CSLREAGANVLTF,TGCAGCTTAAGGGAGGCTGGGGCCAACGTCCTGACTTTC,TRBV29-1,.,TRBJ2-6,.
CASRGVAASLNYGYTF,TGTGCCAGTAGGGGGGTAGCGGCCTCCTTAAACTATGGCTACACCTTC,TRBV19,.,TRBJ1-2,.
CASSSGTGGTDTQYF,TGTGCCAGCAGTTCCGGGACAGGCGGCACAGATACGCAGTATTTT,TRBV28,TRBD1,TRBJ2-3,.
CASSPGTQGGQPQHF,TGTGCCAGCAGTCCGGGGACACAGGGCGGTCAGCCCCAGCATTTT,TRBV6-1,.,TRBJ1-5,.
CASSQGLGLAGDEQFF,TGCGCCAGCAGCCAAGGGCTTGGACTAGCGGGTGATGAGCAGTTCTTC,TRBV4-1,TRBD2,TRBJ2-1,.
CASAILAGAYEQYF,TGTGCCAGCGCTATTCTAGCGGGCGCCTACGAGCAGTACTTC,TRBV18,TRBD2,TRBJ2-7,.
CASSPRLAGSTDTQYF,TGTGCCAGCAGCCCCCGACTAGCGGGGAGCACAGATACGCAGTATTTT,TRBV7-9,TRBD2,TRBJ2-3,.
CASSPGTGQETQYF,TGTGCCAGCAGCCCCGGGACAGGGCAAGAGACCCAGTACTTC,TRBV5-4,TRBD1,TRBJ2-5,once
CASSQSGGTFYTQYF,TGCGCCAGCAGTCAATCTGGGGGGACTTTTTATACGCAGTATTTT,TRBV23-1,.,TRBJ2-3,.
CASSLAGAGGHEQYF,TGTGCCAGCAGCTTAGCGGGAGCGGGAGGTCACGAGCAGTACTTC,TRBV7-6,TRBD2,TRBJ2-7,.
CASSSTSLNTDTQYF,TGTGCCAGCAGCTCGACTAGCCTTAACACAGATACGCAGTATTTT,TRBV11-3,TRBD2,TRBJ2-3,.
CASSPTQHLGGEQYF,TGTGCCAGCAGCCCGACCCAGCACTTAGGCGGGGAGCAGTACTTC,TRBV6-5,.,TRBJ2-7,.
CASSFSDQPTYEQYF,TGCGCCAGCAGCTTTTCCGATCAGCCGACTTACGAGCAGTACTTC,TRBV5-1,.,TRBJ2-7,.
CASSQAPRLAVENIQYF,TGCGCCAGCAGCCAAGCCCCTAGACTAGCGGTCGAAAACATTCAGTACTTC,TRBV4-3,TRBD2,TRBJ2-4,.
CASSLEGQGSGGYTF,TGTGCCAGCAGCTTAGAAGGACAGGGAAGTGGAGGCTACACCTTC,TRBV7-8,TRBD1,TRBJ1-2,.
CASRPRDRGDYGYTF,TGTGCCAGTAGGCCCCGGGACAGGGGCGACTATGGCTACACCTTC,TRBV19,TRBD1,TRBJ1-2,.
CASSPPGGKGEKLFF,TGTGCCAGCTCACCACCGGGGGGGAAAGGAGAAAAACTGTTTTTT,TRBV18,.,TRBJ1-4,.
CAWSAGQGVDTEAFF,TGTGCCTGGAGTGCCGGACAGGGGGTCGACACTGAAGCTTTCTTT,TRBV30,TRBD1,TRBJ1-1,few
CASSQGGAPPYEQYF,TGTGCCAGCAGCCAAGGAGGAGCTCCCCCCTACGAGCAGTACTTC,TRBV14,.,TRBJ2-7,.
CASSSLAGGSGGEQYF,TGTGCCAGCTCATCACTAGCGGGAGGCTCTGGGGGCGAGCAGTACTTC,TRBV18,TRBD2,TRBJ2-7,.
CASSLGLIAMNTEAFF,TGTGCCAGCAGCTTGGGGCTGATAGCTATGAACACTGAAGCTTTCTTT,TRBV5-6,.,TRBJ1-1,.
CASSFTSGIYEQYF,TGTGCCAGCAGTTTTACTAGCGGGATCTACGAGCAGTACTTC,TRBV27,TRBD2,TRBJ2-7,once
CATSRETSGRGDNEQFF,TGTGCCACCAGCAGAGAAACTAGCGGGAGGGGGGACAATGAGCAGTTCTTC,TRBV15,TRBD2,TRBJ2-1,.
CASSPETSGPYNEQFF,TGTGCCAGCTCACCAGAGACTAGCGGCCCTTACAATGAGCAGTTCTTC,TRBV18,TRBD2,TRBJ2-1,.
CASTPGQRNTGELFF,TGTGCCAGCACCCCTGGACAGCGGAACACCGGGGAGCTGTTTTTT,TRBV5-4,.,TRBJ2-2,.
CAWSMQGGSYEQYF,TGTGCCTGGAGTATGCAGGGGGGCTCCTACGAGCAGTACTTC,TRBV30,.,TRBJ2-7,once
CASSRTSGRGTDTQYF,TGTGCCAGCAGCCGAACTAGCGGGAGGGGGACAGATACGCAGTATTTT,TRBV5-6,TRBD2,TRBJ2-3,.
CATSGRAGDEQFF,TGTGCCACCAGCGGGAGGGCCGGGGATGAGCAGTTCTTC,TRBV6-5,TRBD2,TRBJ2-1,few
CASTCTGCKETQYF,TGTGCCAGTACTTGCACAGGGTGCAAAGAGACCCAGTACTTC,TRBV6-6,.,TRBJ2-5,few
CASSLASRQVSYEQYF,TGTGCCAGCAGTTTAGCTTCCCGCCAGGTCTCCTACGAGCAGTACTTC,TRBV28,.,TRBJ2-7,.
CASSQEPSGNTGELFF,TGCGCCAGCAGCCAAGAGCCTAGCGGGAACACCGGGGAGCTGTTTTTT,TRBV4-1,TRBD2,TRBJ2-2,.
CASSYSPGDQPQHF,TGTGCCAGCAGTTACTCGCCAGGGGATCAGCCCCAGCATTTT,TRBV6-5,.,TRBJ1-5,.
CAWASAGATYGYTF,TGTGCCTGGGCTAGTGCGGGGGCCACCTATGGCTACACCTTC,TRBV30,.,TRBJ1-2,.
CASSFLSGRGTGELFF,TGTGCCAGTAGTTTCCTTAGCGGGAGGGGTACCGGGGAGCTGTTTTTT,TRBV19,TRBD2,TRBJ2-2,.
CASSTHRQGAYEQYF,TGTGCCAGCAGCACGCATCGACAGGGGGCCTACGAGCAGTACTTC,TRBV7-9,TRBD1,TRBJ2-7,.
CAGGVHPDTQYF,TGTGCCGGGGGGGTTCACCCAGATACGCAGTATTTT,TRBV6-8,TRBD2,TRBJ2-3,.
CASSSGGEQFF,TGTGCCAGCAGCTCAGGGGGTGAGCAGTTCTTC,TRBV5-6,TRBD1,TRBJ2-1,few
CASSSWTGSTYGYTF,TGTGCCAGCAGCTCCTGGACAGGGAGTACCTATGGCTACACCTTC,TRBV14,TRBD1,TRBJ1-2,few
CASSEKTGFQETQYF,TGTGCCAGCAGTGAGAAGACAGGGTTCCAAGAGACCCAGTACTTC,TRBV25-1,TRBD1,TRBJ2-5,.
CASSQGQGTDTQYF,TGTGCCAGCAGCCAGGGACAGGGCACAGATACGCAGTATTTT,TRBV7-8,TRBD1,TRBJ2-3,.
CASSQGGRAGLAGGGQFF,TGTGCCAGCAGCCAAGGGGGCCGGGCGGGACTAGCGGGAGGGGGGCAGTTCTTC,TRBV4-2,TRBD2,TRBJ2-1,.
CASSPQTGPAEQYF,TGTGCCAGCAGCCCCCAGACAGGGCCTGCCGAGCAGTACTTC,TRBV5-6,TRBD1,TRBJ2-7,.
CASSSAYEQYF,TGTGCCAGCAGCTCGGCCTACGAGCAGTACTTC,TRBV7-9,.,TRBJ2-7,.
CASSLWERRGFGKLFF,TGCGCCAGCAGCTTGTGGGAGCGGAGGGGATTCGGAAAACTGTTTTTT,TRBV5-1,.,TRBJ1-4,.
CASSERTGVQFF,TGTGCCAGCAGCGAGAGGACTGGAGTTCAGTTCTTC,TRBV9,.,TRBJ2-1,.
CASSQDLGSAYEQYF,TGCGCCAGCAGCCAAGATCTCGGGAGCGCCTACGAGCAGTACTTC,TRBV4-1,.,TRBJ2-7,.
CASSMTGANYGYTF,TGTGCCAGTAGTATGACAGGGGCTAACTATGGCTACACCTTC,TRBV19,TRBD1,TRBJ1-2,few
CASSPAQPGVGDTEAFF,TGTGCCAGCTCACCAGCCCAACCCGGGGTCGGGGACACTGAAGCTTTCTTT,TRBV18,.,TRBJ1-1,.
CATYTRDRDGYTF,TGTGCCACCTACACCCGGGACAGGGATGGCTACACCTTC,TRBV10-3,TRBD1,TRBJ1-2,.
CASSVIGGSGYTF,TGTGCCAGCAGTGTGATAGGGGGCTCAGGCTACACCTTC,TRBV27,TRBD1,TRBJ1-2,.
CASSLVTEMNTEAFF,TGTGCCAGCAGCTTGGTTACAGAAATGAACACTGAAGCTTTCTTT,TRBV5-4,.,TRBJ1-1,.
CAWSNRGTEAFF,TGTGCCTGGAGTAACCGGGGCACTGAAGCTTTCTTT,TRBV30,.,TRBJ1-1,few
CASVRDYGYTF,TGTGCCAGCGTCAGGGACTATGGCTACACCTTC,TRBV2,.,TRBJ1-2,few
CASKVSGSGANVLTF,TGTGCCAGCAAGGTATCGGGCTCTGGGGCCAACGTCCTGACTTTC,TRBV2,.,TRBJ2-6,.
CASSLRKGVAGEQYF,TGTGCCAGCAGTTTAAGGAAGGGGGTGGCTGGCGAGCAGTACTTC,TRBV28,.,TRBJ2-7,few
CASSPPTAIYATNEKLFF,TGCGCTTCATCCCCCCCGACAGCGATATATGCAACTAATGAAAAACTGTTTTTT,TRBV10-1,.,TRBJ1-4,.
CASSTLAGGPYNEQFF,TGTGCCAGCAGTACTCTAGCGGGAGGCCCCTACAATGAGCAGTTCTTC,TRBV28,TRBD2,TRBJ2-1,.
CASSLTWTGGTEAFF,TGTGCCAGCAGCCTAACATGGACAGGGGGCACTGAAGCTTTCTTT,TRBV6-5,TRBD1,TRBJ1-1,.
CASSPRRDNYEQYF,TGTGCCAGCTCACCGCGCCGGGACAACTACGAGCAGTACTTC,TRBV18,.,TRBJ2-7,.
CAIRPNQGQGDYGYTF,TGTGCCATCAGGCCTAACCAGGGACAGGGAGACTATGGCTACACCTTC,TRBV10-3,TRBD1,TRBJ1-2,.